This TCR beta chain is from a study of blood T cells in healthy people across ages. Findings and limits, study-wide: Estimates based on one million T cells were treated as lower bounds. Because donor CMV status was unknown, expanded clonotype changes were possibly confounded.

V was clipped by 2 bases and J by 7 bases, with 7 bases between them. This CDR3 region has 12 residues. Germline V gene data show CDR1 as MNHNY and CDR2 as SVGAGI (reference sequence). In regard to this clonotype: Its antigen is still unknown.

The use of a sample-barcoded 5' primer and a J-beta primer mix characterized a second PCR of roughly 7 to 11 cycles. TCRdb passed the 5' RACE reads through MiXCR, listing each CDR3 protein once. Of 1.5 million to 1.8 million distinct CDR3 sequences listed, around 40% are singletons. Collection of around 10 milliliters of peripheral blood was performed for each donor. The TCR sequence derives from a woman aged 18-29 years in good health. The sequenced sample was blood. This chain uses TRBV6-6 with TRBJ2-3; maybe TRBD1 (6 bases). For the CDR3, the DNA is TGTGCCAGCAGTTACGGACAGTATACGCAGTATTTT. It translates to CASSYGQYTQYF.